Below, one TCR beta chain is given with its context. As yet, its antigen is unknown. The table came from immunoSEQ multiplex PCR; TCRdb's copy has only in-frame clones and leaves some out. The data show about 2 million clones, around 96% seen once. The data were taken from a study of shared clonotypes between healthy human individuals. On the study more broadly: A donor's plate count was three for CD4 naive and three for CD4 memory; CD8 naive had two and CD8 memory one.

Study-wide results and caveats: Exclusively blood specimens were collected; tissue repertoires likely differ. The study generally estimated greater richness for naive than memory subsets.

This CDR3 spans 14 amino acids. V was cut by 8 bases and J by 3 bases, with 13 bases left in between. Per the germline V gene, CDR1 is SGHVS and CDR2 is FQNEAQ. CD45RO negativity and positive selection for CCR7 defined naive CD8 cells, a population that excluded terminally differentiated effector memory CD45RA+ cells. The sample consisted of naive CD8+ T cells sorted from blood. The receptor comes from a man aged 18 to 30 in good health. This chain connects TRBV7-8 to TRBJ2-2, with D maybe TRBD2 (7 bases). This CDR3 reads CASAGAIYTGELFF. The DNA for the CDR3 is TGTGCCAGCGCGGGGGCAATTTACACCGGGGAGCTGTTTTTT.